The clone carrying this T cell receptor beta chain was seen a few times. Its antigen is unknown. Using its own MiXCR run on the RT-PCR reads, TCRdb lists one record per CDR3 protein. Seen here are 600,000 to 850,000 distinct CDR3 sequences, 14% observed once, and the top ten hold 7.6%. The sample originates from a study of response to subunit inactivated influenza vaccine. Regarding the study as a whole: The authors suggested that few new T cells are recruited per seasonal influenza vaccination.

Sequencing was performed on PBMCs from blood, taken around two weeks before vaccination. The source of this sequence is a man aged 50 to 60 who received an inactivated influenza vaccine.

CDR3: CASSTQGAYEQYF. In DNA form, the CDR3 reads TGCGCCAGCAGCACACAGGGAGCCTACGAGCAGTACTTC. The rearrangement joins TRBV5-1 to TRBJ2-7; TRBD1 is a possible D gene (6 bases). Germline values: CDR1 SGHRS, CDR2 YFSETQ. The CDR3 is 13 residues long. The germline V and J ends were trimmed by 4 bases and 2 bases, with 10 bases remaining between them.